The present T cell receptor (beta chain) was sequenced within a study of early T cells in non-severe SARS-CoV-2 infection. In the study overall: Sequencing used unsorted whole-blood bulk RNA, so chains lack pairing.

Molecules of cDNA were individually given unique molecular identifiers that were attached to them. TCRdb re-called the 5' RACE reads with MiXCR, one entry per CDR3 protein. This table has about 26,000 distinct CDR3 sequences, 4% to 6% appearing once. Findings and limits, study-wide: Matching against VDJdb likely underestimated virus-specific expansions, favoring anti-spike CD8.

This CDR3 contains 17 residues. The V end was cut by 2 bases, the J end by 0 bases, with 14 bases between. Germline assignment: CDR1 KGHSH and CDR2 LQKENI. This clonotype was counted ten times or more. Its antigen is not known. Sample: whole blood. The chain carries TRBV18 and TRBJ1-3; D remains unclear. The clonotype originates from an adult who was a healthcare worker with PCR-confirmed SARS-CoV-2 infection or an uninfected control (not recorded which). CDR3 sequence reads: CASSPVGDSGSGNTIYF. In DNA, the CDR3 is TGTGCCAGCTCACCAGTCGGGGATTCCGGCTCTGGAAACACCATATATTTT.